This TCR beta chain was recovered during a study of identical twins. CDR3 size: 20 residues. CDR1 and CDR2 (germline): LNHNV, YYDKDF (reference sequence). After removal of 5 bases from V and 0 bases from J, the junction contained 16 bases not matched to a gene. Template switching (which added a universal primer site) was used, and cDNA carried unique molecular identifiers. TCRdb reprocessed the 5' RACE reads with MiXCR, giving one entry per CDR3 protein. The table records 200,000 to 250,000 distinct CDR3 sequences, about 13% of them present only once. General study results and limits: Modelling underestimated the level of out-of-frame TCR alpha sharing observed in monozygotic twins. Cord blood's abundant beta clonotypes had fewer insertions, unlike memory repertoires.

As to this clonotype: Its antigen remains unknown.

This sample also belongs to another study, concerning yellow fever vaccine responses in identical twins. That work contributes: Reportedly, twins showed a vaccine T cell response that looked partly convergent and partly personalized.

The sample taken for sequencing was memory (CD45RO+) T cells sorted from blood. The J gene is TRBJ2-6, the V gene TRBV15; TRBD1 matches at 7 bases. This TCR was recovered from a woman between 18 and 30 years old in good health. DNA of the CDR3: TGTGCCACCAGCCAGAGATGGATACCGGGACAGAGCTCTGGGGCCAACGTCCTGACTTTC. It codes for CATSQRWIPGQSSGANVLTF.